Given below is one TCR beta chain in context. V was clipped by 2 bases and J by 11 bases; unmatched bases: 23. The CDR3 runs to 19 residues. Authors' data handling: Estimation of nucleated cell counts relied on the amplification of reference gene primers. Only in-frame clones appear in the TCRdb table, and some are missing; sequencing was by immunoSEQ multiplex PCR. V, J and clone size reflect that table, while D and trimming were determined from the DNA. Here the sample spans roughly 73,000 clones, about 88% being singletons. The data are from a study of blood T cell repertoires in COVID-19. The chain employs TRBV23-1 and TRBJ1-4; 7 bases map to TRBD1. TRBV23-1 is assigned to the ORF class and has an uncertain function. The source material was peripheral blood. The sequence came from a human donor in a cohort sampled during active COVID-19. CDR3 region: CASSQPPSKRTGGERKLFF. In nucleotides, the CDR3 is TGCGCCAGCAGTCAACCCCCGAGCAAGAGGACAGGCGGGGAGCGGAAACTGTTTTTT.